This TCR beta chain originates from a study of shared clonotypes between healthy human individuals. Study in general: CD8 memory received one plate per donor, CD8 naive two, CD4 memory three and CD4 naive three.

Sequencing used immunoSEQ multiplex PCR; TCRdb keeps in-frame clones, though not all of them. The sample lists a few million clones; about 92% were seen once. Study-level findings and limits: Among donors, the sharing of clonotypes was expected to be influenced by sequencing depth. Despite large depth, sorted-subset datasets appeared incompletely sequenced.

With respect to this clone: What it recognizes is unknown.

This CDR3 contains 15 residues. Germline V gene lookup returns CDR1 SGHNT and CDR2 YYREEE (reference sequence). Trimming cost V 3 bases and J 1 base, with 13 bases left between them. The sequenced material came from naive CD4+ T cells from PBMCs. Subset: CD45RA+ positively selected. The clonotype comes from a man younger than 35 in good health. Some clones in this sample may be carry-over from other donors' samples. This rearrangement joins TRBV5-4 to TRBJ1-1, with D tentatively TRBD1 (6 bases). The CDR3 coding sequence is TGTGCCAGCAGCTACACAGGGCGCCGGAACACTGAAGCTTTCTTT. The encoded protein is CASSYTGRRNTEAFF.